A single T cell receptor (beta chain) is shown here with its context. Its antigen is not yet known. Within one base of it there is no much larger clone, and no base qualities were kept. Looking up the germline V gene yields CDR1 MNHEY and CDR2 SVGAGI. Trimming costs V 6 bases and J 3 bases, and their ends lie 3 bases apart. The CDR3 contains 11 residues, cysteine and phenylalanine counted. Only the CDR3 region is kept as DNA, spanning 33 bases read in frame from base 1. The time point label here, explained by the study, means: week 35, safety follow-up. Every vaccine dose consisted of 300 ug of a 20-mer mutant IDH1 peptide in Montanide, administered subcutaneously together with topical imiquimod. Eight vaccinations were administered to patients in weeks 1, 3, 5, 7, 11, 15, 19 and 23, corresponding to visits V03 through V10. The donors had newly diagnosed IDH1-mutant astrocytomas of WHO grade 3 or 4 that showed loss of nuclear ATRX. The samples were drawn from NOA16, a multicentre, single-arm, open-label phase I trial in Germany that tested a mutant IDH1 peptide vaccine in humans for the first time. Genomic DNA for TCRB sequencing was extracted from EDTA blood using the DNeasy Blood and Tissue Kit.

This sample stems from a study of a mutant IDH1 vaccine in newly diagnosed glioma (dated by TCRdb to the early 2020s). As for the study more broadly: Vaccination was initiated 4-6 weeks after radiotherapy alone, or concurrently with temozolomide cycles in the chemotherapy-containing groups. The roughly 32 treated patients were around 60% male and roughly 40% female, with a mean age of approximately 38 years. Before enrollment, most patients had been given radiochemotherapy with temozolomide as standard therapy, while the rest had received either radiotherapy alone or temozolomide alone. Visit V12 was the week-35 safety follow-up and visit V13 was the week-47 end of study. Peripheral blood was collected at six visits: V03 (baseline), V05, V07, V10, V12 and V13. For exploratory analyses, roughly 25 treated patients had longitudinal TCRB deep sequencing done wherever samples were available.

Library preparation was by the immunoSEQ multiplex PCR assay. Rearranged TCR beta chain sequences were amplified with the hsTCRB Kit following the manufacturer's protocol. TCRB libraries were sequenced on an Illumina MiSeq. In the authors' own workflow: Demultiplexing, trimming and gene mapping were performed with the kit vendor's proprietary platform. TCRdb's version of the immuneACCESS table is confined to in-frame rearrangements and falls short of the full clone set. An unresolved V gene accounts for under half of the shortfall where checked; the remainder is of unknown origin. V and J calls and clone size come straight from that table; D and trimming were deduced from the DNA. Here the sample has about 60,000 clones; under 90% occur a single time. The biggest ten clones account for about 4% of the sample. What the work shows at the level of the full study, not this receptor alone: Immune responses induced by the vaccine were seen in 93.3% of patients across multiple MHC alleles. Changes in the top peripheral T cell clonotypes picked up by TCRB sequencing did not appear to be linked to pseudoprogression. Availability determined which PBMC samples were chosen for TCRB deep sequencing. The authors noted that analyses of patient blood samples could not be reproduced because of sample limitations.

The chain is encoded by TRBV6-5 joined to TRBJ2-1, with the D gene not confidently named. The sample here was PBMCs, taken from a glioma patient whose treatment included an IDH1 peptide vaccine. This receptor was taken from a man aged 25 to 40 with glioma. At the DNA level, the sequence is TGTGCCAGCAGAAACTACAATGAGCAGTTCTTC. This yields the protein CASRNYNEQFF.